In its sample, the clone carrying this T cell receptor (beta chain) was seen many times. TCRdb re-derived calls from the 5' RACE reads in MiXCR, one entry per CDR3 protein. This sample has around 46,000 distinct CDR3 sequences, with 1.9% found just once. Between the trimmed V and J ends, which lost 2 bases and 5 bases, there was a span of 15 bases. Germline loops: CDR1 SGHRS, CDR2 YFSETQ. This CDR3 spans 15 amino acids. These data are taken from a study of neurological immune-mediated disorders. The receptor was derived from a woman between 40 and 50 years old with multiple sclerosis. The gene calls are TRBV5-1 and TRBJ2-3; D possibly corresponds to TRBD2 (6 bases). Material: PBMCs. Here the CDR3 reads CASSFGGLSIDTQYF. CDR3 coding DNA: TGCGCCAGCAGCTTTGGAGGGCTAAGTATAGATACGCAGTATTTT.